Listed below are T cell receptor beta chains from one sample, sequenced in a study of blood T cells in healthy people across ages. MiXCR, applied by TCRdb to the 5' RACE reads, yields one record per CDR3 protein. The data contain hundreds of thousands of distinct CDR3 sequences, roughly a quarter of them singletons. The sample also formed part of further work on T cells of mothers and their children.

The sample consisted of blood. The receptors come from a boy between 2 and 10 years old in good health. CDR3s include the opening cysteine and the closing phenylalanine or tryptophan. A D gene is named only where the DNA matches it firmly. Size is stated for part of the rows, as once, few or many counts, or as a class when the clone is expanded.

J: TRBJ2-5; size: -; D: TRBD2; V: TRBV12-3/TRBV12-4; CDR3: CASTLTSGNGEQYF; DNA: TGTGCCAGCACCTTGACTAGCGGGAACGGGGAGCAGTACTTC
J: TRBJ2-7; size: -; D: -; V: TRBV20-1; CDR3: CSAAQSMTALGYEQYF; DNA: TGCAGTGCTGCCCAGTCTATGACCGCCTTAGGCTACGAGCAGTACTTC
J: TRBJ1-5; size: -; D: TRBD1; V: TRBV19; CDR3: CASIGEGANSNQPQHF; DNA: TGTGCCAGTATAGGGGAGGGGGCAAATAGCAATCAGCCCCAGCATTTT
J: TRBJ2-5; size: once; D: TRBD1; V: TRBV29-1; CDR3: CSVAPHQGQGRETQYF; DNA: TGCAGCGTTGCCCCCCACCAGGGACAGGGTAGGGAGACCCAGTACTTC
J: TRBJ2-5; size: few; D: -; V: TRBV9; CDR3: CASSAEPLAGETQYF; DNA: TGTGCCAGCAGCGCAGAACCCCTAGCTGGAGAGACCCAGTACTTC
J: TRBJ2-7; size: few; D: -; V: TRBV15; CDR3: CATSREKGSAYEQYF; DNA: TGTGCCACCAGCAGAGAAAAGGGGTCGGCCTACGAGCAGTACTTC
J: TRBJ2-2; size: few; D: TRBD2; V: TRBV19; CDR3: CASSITGQASGRAGELFF; DNA: TGTGCCAGTAGTATCACTGGACAGGCCAGCGGGAGGGCCGGGGAGCTGTTTTTT
J: TRBJ1-4; size: -; D: -; V: TRBV2; CDR3: CASSEGHMGEKLFF; DNA: TGTGCCAGCAGTGAGGGACATATGGGGGAAAAACTGTTTTTT
J: TRBJ2-1; size: -; D: -; V: TRBV20-1; CDR3: CSASGPPSYNEQFF; DNA: TGCAGTGCTAGCGGGCCGCCCTCCTACAATGAGCAGTTCTTC
J: TRBJ2-1; size: -; D: -; V: TRBV6-5; CDR3: CASSPRTPREQFF; DNA: TGTGCCAGCAGCCCCCGGACCCCACGCGAGCAGTTCTTC
J: TRBJ1-4; size: -; D: -; V: TRBV29-1; CDR3: CSVDGGREKLFF; DNA: TGCAGCGTTGATGGGGGGCGGGAAAAACTGTTTTTT
J: TRBJ2-5; size: few; D: TRBD1; V: TRBV7-6; CDR3: CASSLKGQAYF; DNA: TGTGCCAGCAGCTTAAAGGGACAGGCTTACTTC
J: TRBJ1-2; size: -; D: -; V: TRBV3-1; CDR3: CASSQGWGQDYGYTF; DNA: TGTGCCAGCAGCCAAGGTTGGGGGCAGGACTATGGCTACACCTTC
J: TRBJ1-2; size: few; D: TRBD1; V: TRBV7-9; CDR3: CASSLGRDRVRGYTF; DNA: TGTGCCAGCAGCTTAGGTCGAGACAGGGTACGAGGCTACACCTTC
J: TRBJ2-3; size: few; D: TRBD2; V: TRBV10-3; CDR3: CAIRDSEVAGGPDTQYF; DNA: TGTGCCATCAGAGACTCGGAAGTAGCGGGAGGGCCAGATACGCAGTATTTT
J: TRBJ2-1; size: few; D: -; V: TRBV5-1; CDR3: CASRPAALSSYNEQFF; DNA: TGCGCCAGCAGGCCCGCTGCCCTGAGCTCCTACAATGAGCAGTTCTTC
J: TRBJ2-1; size: few; D: -; V: TRBV14; CDR3: CASSRSYNEQFF; DNA: TGTGCCAGCAGCCGAAGCTACAATGAGCAGTTCTTC
J: TRBJ2-1; size: -; D: -; V: TRBV9; CDR3: CASSVQWEGNEQFF; DNA: TGTGCCAGCAGCGTTCAATGGGAAGGTAATGAGCAGTTCTTC
J: TRBJ2-3; size: -; D: -; V: TRBV11-2; CDR3: CAGSLDRRVGKQYF; DNA: TGTGCCGGCAGCTTAGATCGACGGGTTGGGAAACAGTATTTT
J: TRBJ1-1; size: -; D: -; V: TRBV7-8; CDR3: CASSPRRGAENTEAFF; DNA: TGTGCCAGCAGCCCCCGACGTGGGGCGGAGAACACTGAAGCTTTCTTT
J: TRBJ1-2; size: few; D: -; V: TRBV4-3; CDR3: CASSQDKTAYGYTF; DNA: TGCGCCAGCAGCCAAGATAAAACAGCTTATGGCTACACCTTC
J: TRBJ2-1; size: many; D: TRBD2; V: TRBV29-1; CDR3: CSVRLAEYNEQFF; DNA: TGCAGCGTTCGGCTAGCGGAGTACAATGAGCAGTTCTTC
J: TRBJ1-1; size: -; D: -; V: TRBV12-3/TRBV12-4; CDR3: CASSFGASANTEAFF; DNA: TGTGCCAGCAGTTTTGGTGCGTCAGCGAACACTGAAGCTTTCTTT
J: TRBJ2-7; size: few; D: -; V: TRBV2; CDR3: CAIQVLSSYEQYF; DNA: TGTGCCATACAGGTTTTAAGCTCCTACGAGCAGTACTTC
J: TRBJ1-5; size: -; D: -; V: TRBV28; CDR3: CASRSSGNQPQHF; DNA: TGTGCCAGCAGGTCTTCAGGGAATCAGCCCCAGCATTTT
J: TRBJ2-5; size: few; D: -; V: TRBV10-3; CDR3: CAITHLRGKTQYF; DNA: TGTGCCATCACTCATCTGAGGGGGAAGACCCAGTACTTC
J: TRBJ2-3; size: few; D: -; V: TRBV6-2/TRBV6-3; CDR3: CASSYSVGRADTQYF; DNA: TGTGCCAGCAGTTACAGCGTCGGGAGAGCAGATACGCAGTATTTT
J: TRBJ2-1; size: few; D: -; V: TRBV6-4; CDR3: CASSDSMAAYNEQFF; DNA: TGTGCCAGCAGTGACTCGATGGCTGCTTACAATGAGCAGTTCTTC
J: TRBJ2-4; size: -; D: -; V: TRBV5-4; CDR3: CASSPRTGNVDIQYF; DNA: TGTGCCAGCAGCCCGCGTACAGGGAACGTTGACATTCAGTACTTC
J: TRBJ2-1; size: -; D: -; V: TRBV6-5; CDR3: CTSSTPYNEQFF; DNA: TGTACCAGCTCCACCCCCTACAATGAGCAGTTCTTC
J: TRBJ1-2; size: -; D: TRBD1; V: TRBV3-1; CDR3: CASSQGVTGGDGYTF; DNA: TGTGCCAGCAGCCAAGGAGTGACAGGGGGCGATGGCTACACCTTC
J: TRBJ2-5; size: few; D: -; V: TRBV10-1; CDR3: CASSGEGEGGETQYF; DNA: TGCGCCAGCAGCGGCGAGGGCGAGGGCGGCGAGACCCAGTACTTC
J: TRBJ1-2; size: -; D: -; V: TRBV6-2/TRBV6-3; CDR3: CASKGRYDDYGYTF; DNA: TGTGCCAGCAAGGGCCGGTATGACGACTATGGCTACACCTTC
J: TRBJ1-1; size: -; D: TRBD1; V: TRBV7-2; CDR3: CASSFPGGKMNAEAFF; DNA: TGTGCCAGCAGCTTTCCAGGGGGCAAGATGAACGCTGAAGCTTTCTTT
J: TRBJ2-7; size: -; D: TRBD2; V: TRBV20-1; CDR3: CSADDSGRQYEQYF; DNA: TGCAGTGCTGATGACAGCGGGAGGCAATACGAGCAGTACTTC
J: TRBJ2-7; size: -; D: -; V: TRBV6-6; CDR3: CASSDGTPTFYEQYF; DNA: TGTGCCAGCAGTGACGGGACTCCTACTTTCTACGAGCAGTACTTC
J: TRBJ2-4; size: -; D: -; V: TRBV7-2; CDR3: CASSLDPKPIQYF; DNA: TGTGCCAGCAGCTTAGACCCCAAGCCCATTCAGTACTTC
J: TRBJ2-7; size: -; D: -; V: TRBV9; CDR3: CASSVGWYSEQYF; DNA: TGTGCCAGCAGCGTAGGGTGGTACAGCGAGCAGTACTTC
J: TRBJ1-3; size: few; D: -; V: TRBV6-6; CDR3: CASSYDSSSGNTIYF; DNA: TGTGCCAGCAGTTACGACTCGAGCTCTGGAAACACCATATATTTT
J: TRBJ1-6; size: -; D: TRBD1; V: TRBV9; CDR3: CASSVESGTGSNNSPLHF; DNA: TGTGCCAGTAGCGTTGAGTCCGGGACAGGGTCTAATAATTCACCCCTCCACTTT
J: TRBJ2-3; size: -; D: -; V: TRBV6-5; CDR3: CASSPTNTDTQYF; DNA: TGTGCCAGCAGCCCGACGAACACAGATACGCAGTATTTT
J: TRBJ2-1; size: few; D: TRBD2; V: TRBV27; CDR3: CASSFESGSINEQFF; DNA: TGTGCCAGCAGTTTTGAAAGCGGGAGCATAAATGAGCAGTTCTTC
J: TRBJ2-7; size: few; D: TRBD1; V: TRBV12-3/TRBV12-4; CDR3: CASSPSGQVLEDF; DNA: TGTGCCAGCAGCCCATCAGGACAGGTTCTCGAAGACTTC
J: TRBJ2-5; size: -; D: -; V: TRBV5-1; CDR3: CASSPGITARLQETQYF; DNA: TGCGCCAGCAGCCCGGGCATCACAGCGCGGCTCCAAGAGACCCAGTACTTC
J: TRBJ2-3; size: many; D: -; V: TRBV20-1; CDR3: CSARGQHFLTDTQYF; DNA: TGCAGTGCTAGAGGACAGCACTTCCTCACAGATACGCAGTATTTT
J: TRBJ2-1; size: few; D: -; V: TRBV12-3/TRBV12-4; CDR3: CASSLARSLNEQFF; DNA: TGTGCCAGCAGTTTAGCCAGGTCCCTCAATGAGCAGTTCTTC
J: TRBJ2-1; size: few; D: TRBD2; V: TRBV7-6; CDR3: CASSIQAGGFANEQFF; DNA: TGTGCCAGCAGTATACAGGCGGGAGGCTTTGCGAATGAGCAGTTCTTC
J: TRBJ1-1; size: few; D: TRBD1; V: TRBV6-1; CDR3: CASSETGTGTATEAFF; DNA: TGTGCCAGCAGTGAAACCGGGACAGGGACGGCCACTGAAGCTTTCTTT
J: TRBJ2-1; size: -; D: -; V: TRBV12-3/TRBV12-4; CDR3: CASSFFGDEQFF; DNA: TGTGCCAGCAGTTTTTTTGGGGATGAGCAGTTCTTC
J: TRBJ2-2; size: -; D: -; V: TRBV10-3; CDR3: CAISTGTPRGGGELFF; DNA: TGTGCCATCAGTACCGGGACTCCGCGAGGGGGCGGGGAGCTGTTTTTT
J: TRBJ2-1; size: few; D: TRBD2; V: TRBV30; CDR3: CAWSSLLAGAQFF; DNA: TGTGCCTGGAGTTCCCTCCTAGCGGGGGCTCAGTTCTTC
J: TRBJ2-4; size: -; D: TRBD2; V: TRBV2; CDR3: CASSPGTSTKNIQYF; DNA: TGTGCCAGCAGTCCCGGGACTAGTACCAAAAACATTCAGTACTTC
J: TRBJ2-4; size: -; D: TRBD2; V: TRBV15; CDR3: CATSSVGRVVAKNIQYF; DNA: TGTGCCACCAGCAGTGTGGGGAGGGTTGTAGCCAAAAACATTCAGTACTTC
J: TRBJ1-6; size: few; D: TRBD1; V: TRBV4-2; CDR3: CASRGDRTYNSPLHF; DNA: TGTGCCAGCAGAGGGGACAGGACCTATAATTCACCCCTCCACTTT